There are a few counts of the clone carrying this T cell receptor (beta chain). Its antigen is as yet unknown. The data derive from a study of T cells in Graves' hyperthyroidism and ophthalmopathy. Study at large: Peripheral blood was taken when the disease was first diagnosed, before any treatment began.

Study-level points and caveats: Blood also carried most thyroid clonotypes expanded above 0.001. For ophthalmopathy, model prediction preceded onset by a median roughly 5.9 months.

The CDR3 contains 13 residues. The ends were cut back, 0 bases at V and 7 bases at J, with 12 bases in the middle. Germline loops: CDR1 SQVTM, CDR2 ANQGSEA. It was RNA transcripts that yielded the amplified TCR beta CDR3 regions. Carried out on the TCR CDR3, a first-round RT-PCR used the HTBI primer set. In TCRdb, the multiplex PCR reads were re-called with MiXCR into one record per CDR3 protein. The sample includes approximately 300,000 distinct CDR3 sequences, about a sixth of them seen just once. Sequenced: blood. This sequence joins TRBV29-1 and TRBJ2-5; D perhaps matches TRBD1 (7 bases). The sequence derives from a woman in her fifties or sixties with Graves' ophthalmopathy. CDR3 bases: TGCAGCGTTGAAGAGCCGCAGGGGGGGACCCAGTACTTC. As protein: CSVEEPQGGTQYF.